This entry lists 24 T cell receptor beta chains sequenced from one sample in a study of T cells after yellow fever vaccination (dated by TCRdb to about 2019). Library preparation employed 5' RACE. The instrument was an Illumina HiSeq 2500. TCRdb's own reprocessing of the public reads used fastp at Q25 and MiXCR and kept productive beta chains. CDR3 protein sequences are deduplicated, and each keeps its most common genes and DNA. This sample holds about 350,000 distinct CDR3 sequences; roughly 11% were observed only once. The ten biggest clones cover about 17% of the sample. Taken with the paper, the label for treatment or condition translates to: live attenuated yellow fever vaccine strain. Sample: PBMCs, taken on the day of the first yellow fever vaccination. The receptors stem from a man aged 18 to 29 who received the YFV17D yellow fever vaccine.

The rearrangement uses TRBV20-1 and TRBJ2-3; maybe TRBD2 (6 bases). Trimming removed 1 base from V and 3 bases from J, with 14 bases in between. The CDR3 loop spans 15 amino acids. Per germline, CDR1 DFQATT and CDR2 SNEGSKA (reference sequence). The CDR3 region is CSARGRGRGTDTQYF. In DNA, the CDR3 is TGCAGTGCTAGAGGGCGGGGTAGGGGAACAGATACGCAGTATTTT.

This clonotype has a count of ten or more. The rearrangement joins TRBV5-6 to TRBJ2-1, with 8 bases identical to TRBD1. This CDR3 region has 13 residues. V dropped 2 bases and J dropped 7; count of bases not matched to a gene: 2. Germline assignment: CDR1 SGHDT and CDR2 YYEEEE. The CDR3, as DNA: TGTGCCAGCAGCTTTCAGGGGGCGAATGAGCAGTTCTTC. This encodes CASSFQGANEQFF.

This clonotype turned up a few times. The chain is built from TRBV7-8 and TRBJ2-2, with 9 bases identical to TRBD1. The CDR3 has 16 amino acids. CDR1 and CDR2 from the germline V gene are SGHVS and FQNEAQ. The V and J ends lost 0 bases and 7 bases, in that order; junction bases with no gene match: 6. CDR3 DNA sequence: TGTGCCAGCAGCTTAGCGCGGGGACAGGGTAACGGGGAGCTGTTTTTT. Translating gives CASSLARGQGNGELFF.

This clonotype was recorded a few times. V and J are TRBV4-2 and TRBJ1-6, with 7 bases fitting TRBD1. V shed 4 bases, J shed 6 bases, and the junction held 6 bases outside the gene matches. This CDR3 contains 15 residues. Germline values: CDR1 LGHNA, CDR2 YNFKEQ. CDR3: CASSRKTGSNSPLHF. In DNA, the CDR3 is TGTGCCAGCAGCCGAAAGACAGGGTCTAATTCACCCCTCCACTTT.

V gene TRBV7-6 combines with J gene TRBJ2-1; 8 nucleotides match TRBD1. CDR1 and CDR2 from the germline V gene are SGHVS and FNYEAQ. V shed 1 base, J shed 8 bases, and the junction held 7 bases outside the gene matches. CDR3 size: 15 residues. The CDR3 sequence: CASSLVGDRSYEQFF. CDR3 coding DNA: TGTGCCAGCAGCTTAGTCGGGGACAGGTCTTATGAGCAGTTCTTC.

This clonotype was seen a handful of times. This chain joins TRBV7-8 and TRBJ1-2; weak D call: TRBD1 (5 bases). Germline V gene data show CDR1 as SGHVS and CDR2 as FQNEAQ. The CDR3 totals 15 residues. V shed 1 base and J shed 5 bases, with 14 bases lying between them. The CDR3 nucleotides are TGTGCCAGCAGCTTAGGGAGGGTTTCAGGGTATGGCTACACCTTC. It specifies CASSLGRVSGYGYTF.

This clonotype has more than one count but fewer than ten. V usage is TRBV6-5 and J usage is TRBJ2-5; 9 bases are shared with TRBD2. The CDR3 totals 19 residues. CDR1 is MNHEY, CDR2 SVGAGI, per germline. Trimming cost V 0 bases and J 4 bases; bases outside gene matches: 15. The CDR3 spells CASSYSLWSGGGARETQYF. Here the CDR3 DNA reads TGTGCCAGCAGTTACTCGTTATGGTCTGGCGGGGGGGCGAGAGAGACCCAGTACTTC.

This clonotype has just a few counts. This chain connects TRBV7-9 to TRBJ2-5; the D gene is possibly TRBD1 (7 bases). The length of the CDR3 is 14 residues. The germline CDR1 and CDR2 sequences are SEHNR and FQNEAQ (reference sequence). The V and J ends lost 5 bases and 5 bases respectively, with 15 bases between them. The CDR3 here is CASSRQGGGETQYF. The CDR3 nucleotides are TGTGCCAGCAGCCGACAGGGTGGAGGGGAGACCCAGTACTTC. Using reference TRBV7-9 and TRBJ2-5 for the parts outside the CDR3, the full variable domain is DTGVSQNPRHKITKRGQNVTFRCDPISEHNRLYWYRQTLGQGPEFLTYFQNEAQLEKSRLLSDRFSAERPKGSFSTLEIQRTEQGDSAMYLCASSRQGGGETQYFGPGTRLLVL.

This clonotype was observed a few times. The CDR3 is CASSIDAGTGDYTF. DNA for the CDR3: TGTGCCAGTAGTATAGACGCCGGGACAGGGGATTACACCTTC. This chain uses TRBV19 with TRBJ1-2, with 10 bases aligning to TRBD1. CDR1 and CDR2 (germline): LNHDA, SQIVND (reference sequence). This CDR3 comprises 14 residues. V shed 0 bases, J shed 11 bases, and the junction held 6 bases outside the gene matches.

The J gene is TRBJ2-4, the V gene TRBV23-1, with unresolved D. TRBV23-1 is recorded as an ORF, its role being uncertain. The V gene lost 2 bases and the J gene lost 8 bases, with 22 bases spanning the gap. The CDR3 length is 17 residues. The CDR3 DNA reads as TGCGCCAGCAGTCAAACCCCCCGGGCGCGGTTATCAGACATTCAGTACTTC. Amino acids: CASSQTPRARLSDIQYF.

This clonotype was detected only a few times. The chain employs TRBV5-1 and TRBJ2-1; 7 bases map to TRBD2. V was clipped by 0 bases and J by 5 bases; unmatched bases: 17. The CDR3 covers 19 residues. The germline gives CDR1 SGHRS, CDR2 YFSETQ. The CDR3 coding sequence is TGCGCCAGCAGCTTGGAAAGGGTTCGAGCCGGGAGGTTCCACAATGAGCAGTTCTTC. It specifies CASSLERVRAGRFHNEQFF.

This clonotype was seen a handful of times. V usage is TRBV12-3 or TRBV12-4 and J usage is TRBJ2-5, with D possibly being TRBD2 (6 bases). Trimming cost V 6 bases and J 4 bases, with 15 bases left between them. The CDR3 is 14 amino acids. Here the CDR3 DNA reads TGTGCCAGCAGGGATACGGGGGAGTCAGAGACCCAGTACTTC. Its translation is CASRDTGESETQYF.

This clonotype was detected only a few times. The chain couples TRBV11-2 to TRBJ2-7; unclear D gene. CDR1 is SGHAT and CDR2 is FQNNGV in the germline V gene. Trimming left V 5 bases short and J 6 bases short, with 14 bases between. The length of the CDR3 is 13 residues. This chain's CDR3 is CASSRIPFFEQYF. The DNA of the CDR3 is TGTGCCAGCAGCAGAATACCCTTCTTCGAGCAGTACTTC.

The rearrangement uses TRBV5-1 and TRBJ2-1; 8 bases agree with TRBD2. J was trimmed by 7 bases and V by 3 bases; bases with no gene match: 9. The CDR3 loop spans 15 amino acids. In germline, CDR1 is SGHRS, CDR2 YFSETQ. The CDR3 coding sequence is TGCGCCAGCAGCTCGGGCGCGGGGGGACTGAATGAGCAGTTCTTC. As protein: CASSSGAGGLNEQFF.

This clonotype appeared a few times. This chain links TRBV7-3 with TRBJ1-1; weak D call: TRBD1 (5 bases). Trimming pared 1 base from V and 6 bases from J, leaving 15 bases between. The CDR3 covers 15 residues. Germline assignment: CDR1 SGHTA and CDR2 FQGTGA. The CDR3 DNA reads TGTGCCAGCAGCTTAAACCCGGGGGGGGTGTCTGAAGCTTTCTTT. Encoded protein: CASSLNPGGVSEAFF.

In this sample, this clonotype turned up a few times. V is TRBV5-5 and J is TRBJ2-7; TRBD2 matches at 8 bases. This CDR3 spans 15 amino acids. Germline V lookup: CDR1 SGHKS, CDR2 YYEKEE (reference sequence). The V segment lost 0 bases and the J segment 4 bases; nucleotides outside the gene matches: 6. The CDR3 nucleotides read TGTGCCAGCAGCTTGGGGGCTAGCGGGTCGTACGAGCAGTACGTC. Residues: CASSLGASGSYEQYV.

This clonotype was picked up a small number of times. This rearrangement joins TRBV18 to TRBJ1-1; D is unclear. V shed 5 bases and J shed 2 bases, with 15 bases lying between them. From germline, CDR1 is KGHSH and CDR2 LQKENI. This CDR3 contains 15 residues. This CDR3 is CASSSTYRDNTEAFF. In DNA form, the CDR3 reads TGTGCCAGCTCATCCACCTACCGGGATAACACTGAAGCTTTCTTT.

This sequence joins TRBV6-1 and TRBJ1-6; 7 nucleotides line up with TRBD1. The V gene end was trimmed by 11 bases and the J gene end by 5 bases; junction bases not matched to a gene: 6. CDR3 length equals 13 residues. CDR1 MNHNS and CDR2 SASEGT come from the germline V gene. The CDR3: CAGGQPDNSPLHF. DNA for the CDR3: TGTGCCGGGGGACAGCCTGATAATTCACCCCTCCACTTT.

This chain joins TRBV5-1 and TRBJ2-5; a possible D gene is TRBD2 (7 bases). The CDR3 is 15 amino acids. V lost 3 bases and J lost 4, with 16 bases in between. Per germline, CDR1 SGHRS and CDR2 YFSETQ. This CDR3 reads CASSSRGGGAETQYF. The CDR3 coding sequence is TGCGCCAGCAGCTCAAGAGGGGGGGGCGCAGAGACCCAGTACTTC.

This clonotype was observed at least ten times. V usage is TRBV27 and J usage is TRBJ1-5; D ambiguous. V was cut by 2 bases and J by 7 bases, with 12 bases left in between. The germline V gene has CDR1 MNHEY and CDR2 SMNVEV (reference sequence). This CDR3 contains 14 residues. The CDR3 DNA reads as TGTGCCAGCAGTTTACGGCGGTCGGGGCAGCCCCAGCATTTT. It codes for CASSLRRSGQPQHF.

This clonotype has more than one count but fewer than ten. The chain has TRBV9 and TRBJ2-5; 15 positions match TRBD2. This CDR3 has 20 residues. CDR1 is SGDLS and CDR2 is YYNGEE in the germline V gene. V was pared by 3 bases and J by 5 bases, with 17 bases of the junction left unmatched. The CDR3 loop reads CASSDSAQTWTSGGAETQYF. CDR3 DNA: TGTGCCAGCAGCGATTCCGCCCAGACTTGGACTAGCGGGGGGGCCGAGACCCAGTACTTC.

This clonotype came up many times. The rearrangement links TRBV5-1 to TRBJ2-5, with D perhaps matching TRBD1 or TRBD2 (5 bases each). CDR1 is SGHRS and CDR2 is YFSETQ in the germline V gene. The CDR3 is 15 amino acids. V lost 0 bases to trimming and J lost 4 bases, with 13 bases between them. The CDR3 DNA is TGCGCCAGCAGCTTGGAGTCCGGGGCCCGAGAGACCCAGTACTTC. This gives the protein CASSLESGARETQYF.

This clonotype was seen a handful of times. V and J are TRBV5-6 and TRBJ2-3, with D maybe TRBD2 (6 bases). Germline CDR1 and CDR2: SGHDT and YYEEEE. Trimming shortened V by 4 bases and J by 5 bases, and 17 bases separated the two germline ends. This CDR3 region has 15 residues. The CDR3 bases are TGTGCCAGCAGCGGGGGACTTTTATGGGTAGATACGCAGTATTTT. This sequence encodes CASSGGLLWVDTQYF.

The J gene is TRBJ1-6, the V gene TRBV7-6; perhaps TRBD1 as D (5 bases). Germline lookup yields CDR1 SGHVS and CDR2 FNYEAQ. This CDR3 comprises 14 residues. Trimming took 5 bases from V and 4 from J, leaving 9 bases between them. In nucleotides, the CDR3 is TGTGCCAGCAGCACAGGAGATTATAATTCACCCCTCCACTTT. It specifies CASSTGDYNSPLHF.